This entry describes one T cell receptor (beta chain). Antigen specificity is unknown. Germline V gives CDR1 MNHNY, CDR2 SVGAGI (reference sequence). After removal of 2 bases from V and 7 bases from J, the junction contained 2 bases not matched to a gene. The CDR3 runs 15 residues. These data come from a study of graft-versus-host responses after intestinal transplantation. Notes on the study in general: The recipient marrow held GvH clones, and some of them showed up first in ileum or blood. Circulating GvH clones peaking coincided with falling HvG clones soon after transplant.

Profiling relied on immunoSEQ multiplex PCR, and the TCRdb table lists in-frame clones only, not all of them. The data hold about 130,000 clones, with around 90% observed a single time. The chain couples TRBV6-6 to TRBJ1-6; 10 bases are shared with TRBD1. The specimen was unstimulated CD4+ T cells sorted from spleen or lymph node cells, collected before intestinal transplant. This sequence originates from a human donor who received an intestinal transplant. The DNA of the CDR3 is TGTGCCAGCAGTTACACGGGACAGGGGAATTCACCCCTCCACTTT. This codes for CASSYTGQGNSPLHF.